Below, one T cell receptor beta chain is given with its context. The data were taken from a study of cytotoxic CD8 clonotypes in ibrutinib-treated CLL. T cells were sequenced at a targeted depth of 1 in 200,000 to 1 in 1 million. Only in-frame clones appear in the TCRdb table, and some are missing; sequencing was by immunoSEQ multiplex PCR. The table shows about 85,000 clones, with around 75% occurring only once. Deletions cut 3 bases from V and 5 bases from J, with 8 bases between. CDR1 is KGHSH, CDR2 LQKENI, per germline. The CDR3 runs to 12 residues. The TCR comes from a human donor with chronic lymphocytic leukemia. The V and J genes are TRBV18 and TRBJ2-7; D tentatively reads TRBD1 or TRBD2 (5 bases each). Sample: PBMCs, taken after 12 months of ibrutinib treatment. The CDR3: CASSPLGDEQYF. For the CDR3, the DNA is TGTGCCAGCTCACCCCTGGGGGACGAGCAGTACTTC.